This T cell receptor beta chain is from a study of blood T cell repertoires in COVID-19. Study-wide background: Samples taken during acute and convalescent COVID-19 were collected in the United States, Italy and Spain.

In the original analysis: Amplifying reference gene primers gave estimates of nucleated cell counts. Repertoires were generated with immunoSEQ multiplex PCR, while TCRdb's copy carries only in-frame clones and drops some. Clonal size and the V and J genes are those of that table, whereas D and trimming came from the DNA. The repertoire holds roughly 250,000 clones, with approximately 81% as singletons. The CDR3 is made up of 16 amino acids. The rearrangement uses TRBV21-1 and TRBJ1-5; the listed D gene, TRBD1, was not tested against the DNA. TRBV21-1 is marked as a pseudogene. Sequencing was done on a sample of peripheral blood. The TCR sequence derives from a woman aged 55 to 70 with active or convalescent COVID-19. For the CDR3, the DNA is TGTGCCAGCAGCAATCGGAAGGAGGGGGCTAGACAGCCCCAGCATTTT. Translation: CASSNRKEGARQPQHF.